The 27 T cell receptor beta chains below come from one sample, sequenced in a study of T cells in Graves' hyperthyroidism and ophthalmopathy (dated by TCRdb to about 2019). Receptors were amplified or captured by multiplex PCR. The sequencer was an Illumina HiSeq 2000. Amplification of TCR beta CDR3 regions was carried out from RNA transcripts. The first round of RT-PCR for the TCR CDR3 was performed with the HTBI primer set and the Qiagen OneStep RT-PCR kit. TCRdb redid the processing of the public reads, applying fastp at Q25 and MiXCR, and retained in-frame beta chains. Identical CDR3 protein sequences are pooled into one entry, listed with their most common genes and DNA. The sample records 250,000 or so distinct CDR3 sequences, about 15% of which are singletons. The ten most abundant clones make up about 29% of the sample. The specimen sequenced was blood. These receptors were taken from a woman between 18 and 29 years old with Graves' ophthalmopathy.

The table lists this clonotype with many counts. This chain connects TRBV29-1 to TRBJ1-3; D might be TRBD1 (5 bases). V was pared by 7 bases and J by 0 bases, with 13 bases between. Germline V gene sequence: CDR1 SQVTM, CDR2 ANQGSEA. CDR3 length equals 14 residues. The CDR3 coding sequence is TGCAGCGCCCTACAGAGGGGCTCTGGAAACACCATATATTTT. It specifies CSALQRGSGNTIYF.

This clonotype was found a few times. The genes are TRBV15 and TRBJ2-1; 8 nucleotides line up with TRBD1. CDR1 and CDR2 from the germline V gene are LNHNV and YYDKDF (reference sequence). The ends lost 1 base at V and 9 bases at J; junction bases unmatched: 11. The CDR3 spans 16 residues. Here the CDR3 DNA reads TGTGCCACCAGCAGAGGTGGACAGGGTTTGACGAGTGAGCAGTTCTTC. Amino acids: CATSRGGQGLTSEQFF.

The sample holds many counts of this clonotype. The CDR3 sequence is CSAITLSGRRYNEQFF. The CDR3 DNA reads TGCAGTGCTATAACGCTTAGCGGGAGGAGGTACAATGAGCAGTTCTTC. The rearrangement joins TRBV20-1 to TRBJ2-1; TRBD2 aligns across 10 bases. Germline V gene sequence: CDR1 DFQATT, CDR2 SNEGSKA (reference sequence). CDR3 length: 16 amino acids. After removal of 4 bases from V and 4 bases from J, the junction contained 10 bases not matched to a gene.

This clonotype has at least ten counts. The rearrangement uses TRBV5-5 and TRBJ2-1, with 7 bases identical to TRBD2. This CDR3 contains 16 residues. J lost 7 bases, V lost 0 bases, and 10 bases had no gene match. Germline CDR1 SGHKS, CDR2 YYEKEE (reference sequence). The CDR3 bases are TGTGCCAGCAGCTTGGTGGGCGGGAGCTACGAGAATGAGCAGTTCTTC. Translating gives CASSLVGGSYENEQFF.

The table lists this clonotype with many counts. The CDR3 protein is CASSSGIFQYF. DNA of the CDR3: TGTGCCAGCAGTTCAGGGATTTTCCAGTATTTT. The chain couples TRBV28 to TRBJ2-3; possibly TRBD1 for D (5 bases). The CDR3 runs to 11 residues. V dropped 4 bases and J dropped 12 bases, with 11 bases sitting between them. Germline CDR1 reads MDHEN; CDR2 reads SYDVKM.

The table lists this clonotype with many counts. This chain uses TRBV3-1 with TRBJ2-3, with D tentatively TRBD2 (6 bases). V was shortened by 3 bases and J by 8 bases, with 9 bases between the two germline ends. This CDR3 contains 12 residues. Germline CDR1 reads LGHDT; CDR2 reads YNNKEL (reference sequence). The CDR3 protein is CASSQAGLTQYF. In nucleotides, the CDR3 is TGTGCCAGCAGCCAGGCGGGGCTTACGCAGTATTTT.

This clonotype was seen many times. J is TRBJ2-3 and V is TRBV5-1; 10 positions match TRBD2. Germline trimming cut 6 bases from V and 5 bases from J; bases unmatched to any gene: 15. The CDR3 has 17 residues. Germline V lookup: CDR1 SGHRS, CDR2 YFSETQ. The CDR3 region has the DNA TGCGCCAGCAACCCCGGCTGGACTAGCGGAGGTGGAGATACGCAGTATTTT. This translates into CASNPGWTSGGGDTQYF.

This clonotype was seen repeatedly, ten times or more. CDR3 protein: CASSQGTAGANVLTF. DNA for the CDR3: TGTGCCAGCAGCCAAGGGACAGCTGGGGCCAACGTCCTGACTTTC. The rearrangement joins TRBV3-1 to TRBJ2-6; maybe TRBD1 (6 bases). Germline V CDR1 and CDR2: LGHDT, YNNKEL (reference sequence). CDR3 length: 15 amino acids. V was shortened by 1 base and J by 2 bases, with 6 bases between the two germline ends.

In this sample, this clonotype turned up many times. The chain combines TRBV12-3 or TRBV12-4 with TRBJ2-5, with 8 bases matching TRBD1. J gave up 4 bases and V 5 bases, and 12 bases lay outside the gene matches. This CDR3 is 16 amino acids long. The DNA of the CDR3 is TGTGCCAGCAGTCAACCCCGAGCAGGGGGCCCAGAGACCCAGTACTTC. This gives the protein CASSQPRAGGPETQYF.

This clonotype was seen a handful of times. This rearrangement joins TRBV11-3 to TRBJ2-2; D might be TRBD1 or TRBD2, each matching 6 bases. Looked up from germline, CDR1 is SGHNT and CDR2 is YENEEA. The CDR3 has 15 amino acids. V was clipped by 6 bases and J by 9 bases, with 20 bases between them. The CDR3 DNA sequence: TGTGCCAGCAGTGGTTGGGGGGCATCCGTTCGGGAGCTGTTTTTT. Amino acid sequence: CASSGWGASVRELFF.

This clonotype was recorded many times. The chain carries TRBV28 and TRBJ1-1, with D maybe TRBD1 (5 bases). The CDR3 length is 15 residues. Germline V gene data show CDR1 as MDHEN and CDR2 as SYDVKM. V gave up 3 bases and J gave up 4 bases, with 15 bases separating them. CDR3 sequence: CASSFQPSGGTEAFF. The CDR3 DNA sequence: TGTGCCAGCAGTTTTCAGCCCTCGGGGGGCACTGAAGCTTTCTTT.

The chain couples TRBV12-3 or TRBV12-4 to TRBJ2-5; 14 bases map to TRBD2. The CDR3 contains 17 residues. J lost 4 bases, V lost 4 bases, and 8 bases had no gene match. CDR3 DNA: TGTGCCAGCAGTTCCACCGGGACTAGCGGGAGAAGAGAGACCCAGTACTTC. It specifies CASSSTGTSGRRETQYF.

This clonotype was recorded many times. The chain employs TRBV2 and TRBJ2-1; perhaps TRBD2 as D (6 bases). From germline, CDR1 is SNHLY and CDR2 FYNNEI. This CDR3 contains 14 residues. Trimming shortened V by 6 bases and J by 0 bases, and 9 bases separated the two germline ends. CDR3 sequence reads: CASRQTSSYNEQFF. The CDR3 coding sequence is TGTGCCAGCAGACAGACTAGCTCCTACAATGAGCAGTTCTTC. Using reference TRBV2 and TRBJ2-1 for the parts outside the CDR3, the full variable domain is EPEVTQTPSHQVTQMGQEVILRCVPISNHLYFYWYRQILGQKVEFLVSFYNNEISEKSEIFDDQFSVERPDGSNFTLKIRSTKLEDSAMYFCASRQTSSYNEQFFGPGTRLTVL.

This chain links TRBV15 with TRBJ2-7; 9 bases are shared with TRBD2. CDR1 is LNHNV, CDR2 YYDKDF, per germline (reference sequence). The V and J ends lost 0 bases and 5 bases, in that order; junction bases with no gene match: 11. The CDR3 loop spans 17 amino acids. CDR3 amino acids: CATSRDGIAGVFHEQYF. CDR3 nucleotide sequence: TGTGCCACCAGCAGAGATGGGATAGCGGGAGTTTTCCACGAGCAGTACTTC. The complete variable domain, with remaining parts taken from reference TRBV15 and TRBJ2-7, reads DAMVIQNPRYQVTQFGKPVTLSCSQTLNHNVMYWYQQKSSQAPKLLFHYYDKDFNNEADTPDNFQSRRPNTSFCFLDIRSPGLGDTAMYLCATSRDGIAGVFHEQYFGPGTRLTVT.

This clonotype was detected ten times or more. The V call is TRBV5-1, the J call TRBJ2-3; a weak D match, TRBD2 (6 bases). The CDR3 runs 15 residues. Germline V gives CDR1 SGHRS, CDR2 YFSETQ. The ends were cut back, 0 bases at V and 0 bases at J, with 8 bases in the middle. CDR3 sequence (DNA): TGCGCCAGCAGCTTGGGGGGGGATAGCACAGATACGCAGTATTTT. It codes for CASSLGGDSTDTQYF. Full variable domain (rest looked up from reference TRBV5-1 and TRBJ2-3): KAGVTQTPRYLIKTRGQQVTLSCSPISGHRSVSWYQQTPGQGLQFLFEYFSETQRNKGNFPGRFSGRQFSNSRSEMNVSTLELGDSALYLCASSLGGDSTDTQYFGPGTRLTVL.

This clonotype was picked up many times. This chain joins TRBV5-5 and TRBJ1-2; D is uncertain. Trimming took off 1 base at V and 5 bases at J, with 6 bases between the two ends. The germline V gene encodes CDR1 SGHKS and CDR2 YYEKEE (reference sequence). The CDR3 covers 12 residues. The CDR3 spells CASSLTEYGYTF. CDR3 sequence (DNA): TGTGCCAGCAGCTTGACGGAATATGGCTACACCTTC.

This clonotype has at least ten counts. The chain couples TRBV7-2 to TRBJ2-1; 7 bases align to TRBD1. CDR3 length equals 16 residues. After removal of 5 bases from V and 4 bases from J, the junction contained 11 bases not matched to a gene. Germline values: CDR1 SGHTA, CDR2 FQGNSA. The CDR3 sequence is CASSHTHRDRYNEQFF. The CDR3 bases are TGTGCCAGCAGCCACACCCACCGGGACAGATACAATGAGCAGTTCTTC.

This clonotype was recorded at least ten times. The chain carries TRBV3-1 and TRBJ1-2, with TRBD1 matching 7 bases. With V trimmed by 4 bases and J by 0 bases, 8 bases remained unmatched. Germline CDR1 reads LGHDT; CDR2 reads YNNKEL (reference sequence). The CDR3 loop spans 16 amino acids. CDR3 DNA: TGTGCCAGCAGCCCCGGGCGGGACAGACCTAACTATGGCTACACCTTC. Protein product: CASSPGRDRPNYGYTF.

This clonotype was counted ten times or more. CDR3 amino acids: CASSIARGGLMEAFF. DNA of the CDR3: TGTGCCAGTAGTATAGCTCGGGGCGGGTTGATGGAAGCTTTCTTT. This chain joins TRBV19 and TRBJ1-1, with a tentative D call TRBD1 (5 bases). The CDR3 is 15 amino acids. In germline, CDR1 is LNHDA, CDR2 SQIVND (reference sequence). V was pared by 1 base and J by 8 bases, with 17 bases between.

This clonotype has at least ten counts. The CDR3 here is CASGPRLTPGGSGANVLTF. In DNA, the CDR3 is TGTGCTAGTGGTCCCCGTTTGACCCCAGGGGGCTCTGGGGCCAACGTCCTGACTTTC. The chain is built from TRBV12-5 and TRBJ2-6; 7 bases agree with TRBD1. The germline V gene has CDR1 LGHNT and CDR2 FRNRAP. This CDR3 comprises 19 residues. V dropped 5 bases and J dropped 0; count of bases not matched to a gene: 13. The whole variable domain, remainder taken from reference TRBV12-5 and TRBJ2-6, is DARVTQTPRHKVTEMGQEVTMRCQPILGHNTVFWYRQTMMQGLELLAYFRNRAPLDDSGMPKDRFSAEMPDATLATLKIQPSEPRDSAVYFCASGPRLTPGGSGANVLTFGAGSRLTVL.

This clonotype has a count of ten or more. The rearrangement uses TRBV6-6 and TRBJ2-7; no firm D call. The germline gives CDR1 MNHNY, CDR2 SVGAGI (reference sequence). The CDR3 has 14 amino acids. Trimming shortened V by 0 bases and J by 3 bases, and 9 bases separated the two germline ends. Written as DNA, the CDR3 is TGTGCCAGCAGTTACTCGATAGGGAACTACGAGCAGTACTTC. This codes for CASSYSIGNYEQYF.

In its sample, this clonotype was seen many times. The chain uses TRBV10-3 and TRBJ1-2; the D is unclear. The germline V and J ends were trimmed by 10 bases and 6 bases, with 12 bases remaining between them. The CDR3 sequence is 11 residues long. Germline V gene sequence: CDR1 ENHRY, CDR2 SYGVKD. CDR3: CASGAGDGYTF. The DNA for the CDR3 is TGTGCCAGCGGAGCTGGGGATGGCTACACCTTC.

This clonotype was counted at least ten times. The chain recombines TRBV27 with TRBJ2-1; 13 bases are shared with TRBD2. The V and J ends lost 4 bases and 3 bases, in that order; junction bases with no gene match: 6. This CDR3 comprises 17 residues. Germline V CDR1 and CDR2: MNHEY, SMNVEV (reference sequence). The CDR3 region is CASSYGRLAGGYNEQFF. CDR3 sequence (DNA): TGTGCCAGCAGTTACGGTCGACTAGCGGGAGGCTACAATGAGCAGTTCTTC.

This clonotype was detected many times. The chain has TRBV20-1 and TRBJ2-7; 8 bases align to TRBD1. Unmatched junction bases numbered 6, after V lost 1 base and J lost 1 base. The CDR3 is 15 residues long. CDR1 is DFQATT, CDR2 SNEGSKA, per germline (reference sequence). In DNA form, the CDR3 reads TGCAGTGCTAGAGTCCTTAGACAGGGGTCCTACGAGCAGTACTTC. This gives the protein CSARVLRQGSYEQYF.

This clonotype has a count of ten or more. The rearrangement uses TRBV29-1 and TRBJ2-3; perhaps D is TRBD1 or TRBD2 (5 bases each). The CDR3 sequence is 14 residues long. The V gene lost 6 bases and the J gene lost 5 bases, with 18 bases spanning the gap. The germline V gene has CDR1 SQVTM and CDR2 ANQGSEA. CDR3 DNA sequence: TGCAGCGTGTCCCCCGGGACGAGCGTAGATACGCAGTATTTT. It specifies CSVSPGTSVDTQYF.

The sample holds many counts of this clonotype. The genes are TRBV11-3 and TRBJ2-3; the D call may be TRBD1 or TRBD2 (5 bases each). Per germline, CDR1 SGHNT and CDR2 YENEEA. The CDR3 loop spans 16 amino acids. V lost 5 bases and J 2 bases, leaving 17 bases between the germline ends. The CDR3 region is CASSPEGSGNTDTQYF. CDR3 DNA sequence: TGTGCCAGCAGCCCAGAGGGGTCAGGGAACACAGATACGCAGTATTTT.

This clonotype was found many times. The CDR3 coding sequence is TGTGCCAGCAGTTTTCGGAGCTCCTACAATGAGCAGTTCTTC. This translates into CASSFRSSYNEQFF. The V call is TRBV28, the J call TRBJ2-1; D call uncertain. CDR1 is MDHEN, CDR2 SYDVKM, per germline. This CDR3 is built from 14 residues. V lost 3 bases and J 0 bases, leaving 6 bases between the germline ends.